This T cell receptor (beta chain) was captured by sequencing in a study of T cells in tuberculosis. J was trimmed by 7 bases and V by 5 bases; bases with no gene match: 6. Per the germline V gene, CDR1 is LGHNT and CDR2 is FRNRAP. The CDR3 consists of 16 residues. Libraries were prepared by immunoSEQ multiplex PCR; TCRdb keeps only in-frame clonotypes and omits some of them. The sample lists fewer than 35,000 clones, over 95% occurring once. The TCR sequence derives from a donor between 10 and 29 years old with latent tuberculosis or without tuberculosis infection. The chain employs TRBV12-5 and TRBJ2-2, with 14 bases that match TRBD2. The sequenced sample consisted of PBMCs. The CDR3 sequence is CASGMGLAGVIGELFF. CDR3 in DNA: TGTGCTAGTGGTATGGGACTAGCGGGAGTGATCGGGGAGCTGTTTTTT. The whole variable domain, remainder taken from reference TRBV12-5 and TRBJ2-2, is DARVTQTPRHKVTEMGQEVTMRCQPILGHNTVFWYRQTMMQGLELLAYFRNRAPLDDSGMPKDRFSAEMPDATLATLKIQPSEPRDSAVYFCASGMGLAGVIGELFFGEGSRLTVL.